The next 25 T cell receptor beta chains were all read from a single sample in a study of blood T cell repertoires in COVID-19. TCRdb's copy holds only in-frame clones and misses some; the assay was immunoSEQ multiplex PCR. This sample carries fewer than 250,000 clones, approximately 87% of them seen once, and the ten largest clones take roughly 2.2%. Sequencing was done on a sample of peripheral blood. The receptors were sampled from a woman in her forties or fifties with acute or convalescent COVID-19.

This chain joins TRBV29-1 and TRBJ1-1; a possible D gene is TRBD1 (5 bases). CDR3 size: 13 residues. Germline V gene data show CDR1 as SQVTM and CDR2 as ANQGSEA. Trimming shortened V by 4 bases and J by 1 base, and 10 bases separated the two germline ends. CDR3: CSVGRTRNTEAFF. The CDR3, as DNA: TGCAGCGTTGGACGGACACGGAACACTGAAGCTTTCTTT.

The gene calls are TRBV30 and TRBJ2-7, with TRBD1 matching 8 bases. This CDR3 region has 15 residues. Germline CDR1 and CDR2: GTSNPN and SVGIG (reference sequence). With V trimmed by 3 bases and J by 0 bases, 7 bases remained unmatched. CDR3 sequence (DNA): TGTGCCTGGAGCTACTACAGGGGGAGCTCCTACGAGCAGTACTTC. Its translation: CAWSYYRGSSYEQYF. The whole variable domain, remainder taken from reference TRBV30 and TRBJ2-7, is SQTIHQWPATLVQPVGSPLSLECTVEGTSNPNLYWYRQAAGRGLQLLFYSVGIGQISSEVPQNLSASRPQDRQFILSSKKLLLSDSGFYLCAWSYYRGSSYEQYFGPGTRLTVT.

The chain links TRBV4-3 to TRBJ2-1; 11 bases agree with TRBD2. V shed 4 bases and J 3 bases; nucleotides not matched to a gene: 8. This CDR3 is built from 17 residues. Germline-derived CDR1 and CDR2 are LGHNA and YSLEER. Here the CDR3 reads CASSRISGGALYNEQFF. The CDR3, as DNA: TGCGCCAGCAGCCGCATTAGCGGGGGGGCCCTCTACAATGAGCAGTTCTTC.

CDR3 DNA: TGTGCCAGCAGTGAATCGGGGGGGTGGACTAATGAAAAACTGTTTTTT. It encodes CASSESGGWTNEKLFF. V and J are TRBV25-1 and TRBJ1-4; possibly TRBD1 for D (5 bases). This CDR3 region has 16 residues. V was shortened by 1 base and J by 2 bases, with 11 bases between the two germline ends. Germline CDR1 is MGHDK and CDR2 is SYGVNS.

This clone occurred once. The genes are TRBV4-1 and TRBJ1-4; 8 bases fit TRBD1. The V gene end was trimmed by 0 bases and the J gene end by 8 bases; junction bases not matched to a gene: 8. Germline-derived CDR1 and CDR2 are MGHRA and YSYEKL. The CDR3 totals 16 residues. Written as DNA, the CDR3 is TGCGCCAGCAGCCAAGATGCGGGACAGGCGTACGAAAAACTGTTTTTT. It encodes CASSQDAGQAYEKLFF.

This clone is a singleton in its sample. The V and J genes are TRBV25-1 and TRBJ2-5; 13 positions match TRBD2. The CDR3 is 15 amino acids. J was trimmed by 7 bases and V by 2 bases; bases with no gene match: 4. Looked up from germline, CDR1 is MGHDK and CDR2 is SYGVNS. The CDR3 nucleotides read TGTGCCAGCAGTGAAGGACTAGCGGGAGCAGGGACCCAGTACTTC. Its protein product is CASSEGLAGAGTQYF.

This chain uses TRBV6-2 or TRBV6-3 with TRBJ1-5; TRBD1 might be the D (5 bases). The V gene's germline CDR1 is MNHEY and CDR2 SVGEGT. V was cut by 1 base and J by 4 bases, with 11 bases left in between. This CDR3 is 15 amino acids long. The DNA of the CDR3 is TGTGCCAGCAGTTACTGGGGGGGTTCAAATCAGCCCCAGCATTTT. Translation: CASSYWGGSNQPQHF.

The V call is TRBV29-1, the J call TRBJ2-5, with 10 bases identical to TRBD1. With 7 bases clipped from V and 6 bases from J, the junction kept 8 bases outside the gene matches. CDR1 is SQVTM, CDR2 ANQGSEA, per germline. The CDR3 is 13 residues long. This CDR3 is CSGSTGGTKTQYF. The CDR3 DNA reads as TGCAGCGGCTCGACAGGGGGCACGAAGACCCAGTACTTC.

This clone was counted only a few times. The CDR3 loop reads CAWNTAGGQPQHF. In nucleotides, the CDR3 is TGTGCCTGGAATACGGCAGGAGGGCAGCCCCAGCATTTT. The gene calls are TRBV30 and TRBJ1-5, with D hard to call. V was cut by 4 bases and J by 7 bases, with 14 bases left in between. The germline CDR1 and CDR2 sequences are GTSNPN and SVGIG (reference sequence). CDR3 size: 13 residues.

The V and J genes are TRBV5-1 and TRBJ1-2; TRBD1 aligns across 9 bases. CDR1 is SGHRS and CDR2 is YFSETQ in the germline V gene. The J segment lost 7 bases and the V segment lost 4 bases, leaving 8 bases of the junction unmatched. This CDR3 region has 14 residues. The CDR3 reads CASSPWTGAAGYTF. CDR3 in DNA: TGCGCCAGCAGCCCCTGGACAGGGGCGGCTGGCTACACCTTC.

This clone showed up just once. The chain recombines TRBV5-4 with TRBJ1-4, with a weak D call TRBD1 (5 bases). The CDR3 totals 15 residues. V lost 4 bases and J 8 bases, leaving 18 bases between the germline ends. The V gene's germline CDR1 is SGHNT and CDR2 YYREEE (reference sequence). CDR3 DNA: TGTGCCAGCAGCGCCTCAGGGAGGTCCGCCGAAAAACTGTTTTTT. Its protein is CASSASGRSAEKLFF.

In its sample, this clone was seen once. This chain uses TRBV5-1 with TRBJ2-7, with a weak D call TRBD2 (6 bases). Germline lookup yields CDR1 SGHRS and CDR2 YFSETQ. V was pared by 0 bases and J by 3 bases, with 19 bases between. The CDR3 loop spans 17 amino acids. CDR3 amino acids: CASSLVLIGTQIYEQYF. CDR3 DNA: TGCGCCAGCAGCTTGGTTCTTATTGGGACTCAGATCTACGAGCAGTACTTC.

There are a few counts of this clone. The chain couples TRBV13 to TRBJ1-1; D possibly corresponds to TRBD1 (6 bases). V lost 5 bases and J 4 bases, leaving 14 bases between the germline ends. Germline V gene sequence: CDR1 PRHDT, CDR2 FYEKMQ (reference sequence). The CDR3 is 14 residues long. CDR3 nucleotide sequence: TGTGCCAGCAGCCTCCAGGGGAGGGGCACTGAAGCTTTCTTT. Amino acid sequence: CASSLQGRGTEAFF.

V gene TRBV11-3 combines with J gene TRBJ2-7, with 11 bases fitting TRBD2. This CDR3 is built from 15 residues. The ends lost 1 base at V and 5 bases at J; junction bases unmatched: 4. In germline, CDR1 is SGHNT, CDR2 YENEEA. CDR3 in amino acids: CASSLGLAGLNEQYF. As DNA, the CDR3 is TGTGCCAGCAGCTTAGGACTAGCGGGACTAAACGAGCAGTACTTC.

CDR3 amino acids: CASSMREGFLTEAFF. For the CDR3, the DNA is TGTGCCAGTAGTATGAGGGAAGGTTTCCTCACTGAAGCTTTCTTT. The chain has TRBV19 and TRBJ1-1; D gene unclear. Germline CDR1 LNHDA, CDR2 SQIVND (reference sequence). The V and J ends lost 3 bases and 4 bases respectively, with 15 bases between them. The CDR3 contains 15 residues.

The rearrangement links TRBV7-9 to TRBJ2-6; 11 bases match TRBD2. V was pared by 5 bases and J by 3 bases, with 9 bases of the junction left unmatched. CDR1 and CDR2 from the germline V gene are SEHNR and FQNEAQ (reference sequence). The CDR3 contains 18 residues. CDR3 amino acids: CASSILAGGPFGANVLTF. The CDR3, as DNA: TGTGCCAGCAGCATTTTAGCGGGGGGGCCTTTTGGGGCCAACGTCCTGACTTTC.

The chain employs TRBV4-3 and TRBJ2-3, with 8 bases aligning to TRBD1. The CDR3 extends over 14 amino acids. The V gene's germline CDR1 is LGHNA and CDR2 YSLEER. The J segment lost 5 bases and the V segment lost 4 bases, leaving 5 bases of the junction unmatched. CDR3 DNA sequence: TGCGCCAGCAGCCCAGGGGGCTCGGGAGATACGCAGTATTTT. This encodes CASSPGGSGDTQYF.

DNA of the CDR3: TGTGCCAGCAGCCCCCAGGACAGGGGGATCGTCAACACTGAAGCTTTCTTT. Its translation: CASSPQDRGIVNTEAFF. The chain couples TRBV3-1 (or the pseudogene TRBV3-2) to TRBJ1-1; 10 nucleotides match TRBD1. Germline V CDR1 and CDR2: LGHDT, YNNKEL (reference sequence). The CDR3 loop spans 17 amino acids. The trim removed 4 bases at V and 2 bases at J, leaving 10 bases unmatched.

This chain's CDR3 is CASSLTGEWGTDTQYF. The DNA of the CDR3 is TGTGCCAGCAGCCTGACAGGGGAGTGGGGCACAGATACGCAGTATTTT. This chain uses TRBV3-1 (or the pseudogene TRBV3-2) with TRBJ2-3; 8 positions agree with TRBD1. Trimming at V came to 4 bases and at J to 1 base, leaving 7 bases not matched to a gene. Germline V lookup: CDR1 LGHDT, CDR2 YNNKEL (reference sequence). The CDR3 consists of 16 residues.

This chain uses TRBV9 with TRBJ2-2; D gene unclear. V was cut by 3 bases and J by 5 bases, with 11 bases left in between. Per germline, CDR1 SGDLS and CDR2 YYNGEE. This CDR3 is built from 14 residues. CDR3 residues: CASSGPPGTGELFF. DNA for the CDR3: TGTGCCAGCAGCGGCCCCCCAGGAACCGGGGAGCTGTTTTTT.

The rearrangement links TRBV24-1 to TRBJ2-1; 7 nucleotides line up with TRBD2. The V gene end was trimmed by 3 bases and the J gene end by 7 bases; junction bases not matched to a gene: 11. The CDR3 has 16 amino acids. CDR1 KGHDR and CDR2 SFDVKD come from the germline V gene. The CDR3 region has the DNA TGTGCCACCAGTGATGGGGAGGGGCCGTATGTAAATGAGCAGTTCTTC. Its protein product is CATSDGEGPYVNEQFF.

The V gene is TRBV7-7, the J gene TRBJ2-5, with D possibly matching TRBD2 (5 bases). This CDR3 contains 15 residues. In germline, CDR1 is SSHAT, CDR2 FNYEAQ (reference sequence). V lost 1 base and J 1 base, leaving 10 bases between the germline ends. The CDR3 loop reads CASSLGAGSQETQYF. DNA for the CDR3: TGTGCCAGCAGCTTAGGGGCGGGCAGCCAAGAGACCCAGTACTTC.

The rearrangement uses TRBV19 and TRBJ2-3, with 9 nucleotides matching TRBD1. J lost 0 bases, V lost 6 bases, and 10 bases had no gene match. Germline lookup yields CDR1 LNHDA and CDR2 SQIVND (reference sequence). The CDR3 is 17 residues long. The CDR3 sequence is CASSNLGGTGSTDTQYF. CDR3 in DNA: TGTGCCAGTAGCAACCTAGGGGGGACAGGGAGCACAGATACGCAGTATTTT.

CDR3 nucleotides: TGTGCCAGCAGATTGGAACAGGGGAGATCCGGGGAGCTGTTTTTT. This sequence encodes CASRLEQGRSGELFF. The rearrangement links TRBV2 to TRBJ2-2; 7 nucleotides agree with TRBD1. The CDR3 is 15 amino acids. Germline V CDR1 and CDR2: SNHLY, FYNNEI. Trimming took 6 bases from V and 6 from J; bases not matched to a gene: 10.

This clone is a singleton in its sample. The V gene is TRBV6-1, the J gene TRBJ2-5, with D maybe TRBD1 (6 bases). Germline CDR1 reads MNHNS; CDR2 reads SASEGT. CDR3 length: 16 amino acids. V was trimmed by 3 bases and J by 4 bases, leaving 18 bases between them. For the CDR3, the DNA is TGTGCCAGCAGTGAGGGGGCTGGAGGCGTAGGAGAGACCCAGTACTTC. This gives the protein CASSEGAGGVGETQYF.